The source of this TCR beta chain is a study of radiation and T cells in renal cell carcinoma. There are a few counts of this clone. Time point reported: blood 4 weeks post-SBRT, at nephrectomy. Noted treatment: 15 Gy SBRT to primary tumor, nephrectomy 4 weeks later. Germline values: CDR1 LGHNA, CDR2 YSLEER. This CDR3 contains 16 residues. V lost 4 bases to trimming and J lost 3 bases, with 15 bases between them. Measured with immunoSEQ multiplex PCR; TCRdb has only the in-frame clones, and not every one. The sample lists 140,000 to 150,000 clones, 80% to 90% occurring once. This rearrangement joins TRBV4-3 to TRBJ2-2, with TRBD2 as a possible D gene (5 bases). Sequenced material: blood, taken from a patient whose treatment included radiotherapy and nephrectomy. The source of this sequence is a woman between 50 and 59 years old with renal cell carcinoma. CDR3 bases: TGCGCCAGCAGCCCGGGTCGCCGGGGTTACACCGGGGAGCTGTTTTTT. Residues: CASSPGRRGYTGELFF.